This T cell receptor (beta chain) was obtained from a study of shared clonotypes between healthy human individuals. This clone was seen a handful of times. Its specificity is unknown. Study observations and caveats: Generation probabilities of non-shared clonotypes were lower (relative to those shared by all four donors).

The CDR3 runs 14 residues. The V end was cut by 4 bases, the J end by 9 bases, with 17 bases between. Per germline, CDR1 SGDLS and CDR2 YYNGEE. Here immunoSEQ multiplex PCR was the method, and the copy in TCRdb shows in-frame clones only, minus some. The table lists about 2.3 million clones, approximately 90% of them singletons. V gene TRBV9 combines with J gene TRBJ2-1; D possibly matches TRBD1 or TRBD2 (5 bases each). This clonotype was obtained from a man younger than 35 in good health. Some clones in this sample may be carry-over from other donors' samples. Sequencing was done on a sample of naive CD4+ T cells from PBMCs. As for subset: CD45RA+ positively selected. Written as DNA, the CDR3 is TGTGCCAGCAGCTTCCAGACCCGGGGCGGTGAGCAGTTCTTC. Translated, it gives CASSFQTRGGEQFF.